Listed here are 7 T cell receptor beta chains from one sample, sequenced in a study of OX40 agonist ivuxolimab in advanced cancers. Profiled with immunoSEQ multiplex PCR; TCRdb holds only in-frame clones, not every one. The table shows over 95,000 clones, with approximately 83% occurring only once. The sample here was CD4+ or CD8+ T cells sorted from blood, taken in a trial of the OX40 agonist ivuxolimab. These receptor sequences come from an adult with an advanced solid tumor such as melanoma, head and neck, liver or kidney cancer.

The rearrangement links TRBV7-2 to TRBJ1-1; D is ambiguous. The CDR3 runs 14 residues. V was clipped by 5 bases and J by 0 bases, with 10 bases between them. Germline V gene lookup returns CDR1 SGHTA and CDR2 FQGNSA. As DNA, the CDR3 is TGTGCCAGCAGCAGATGGACGGTGAACACTGAAGCTTTCTTT. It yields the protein CASSRWTVNTEAFF.

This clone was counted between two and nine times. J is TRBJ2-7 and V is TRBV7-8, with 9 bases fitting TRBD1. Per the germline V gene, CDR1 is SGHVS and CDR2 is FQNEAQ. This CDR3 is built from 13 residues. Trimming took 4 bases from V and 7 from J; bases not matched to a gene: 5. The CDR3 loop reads CASSSHRGPEQYF. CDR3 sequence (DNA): TGTGCCAGCAGCTCACACAGGGGGCCAGAGCAGTACTTC.

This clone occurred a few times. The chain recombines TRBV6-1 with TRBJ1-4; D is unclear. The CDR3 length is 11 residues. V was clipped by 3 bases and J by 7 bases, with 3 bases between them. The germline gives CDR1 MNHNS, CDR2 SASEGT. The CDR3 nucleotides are TGTGCCAGCAGTGATTTTGAAAAACTGTTTTTT. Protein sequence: CASSDFEKLFF.

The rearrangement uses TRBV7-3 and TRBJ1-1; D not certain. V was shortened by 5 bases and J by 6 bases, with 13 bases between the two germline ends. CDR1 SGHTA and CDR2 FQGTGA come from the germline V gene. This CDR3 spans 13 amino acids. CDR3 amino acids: CASSLAGGPEAFF. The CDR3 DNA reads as TGTGCCAGCAGCCTCGCGGGAGGGCCTGAAGCTTTCTTT.

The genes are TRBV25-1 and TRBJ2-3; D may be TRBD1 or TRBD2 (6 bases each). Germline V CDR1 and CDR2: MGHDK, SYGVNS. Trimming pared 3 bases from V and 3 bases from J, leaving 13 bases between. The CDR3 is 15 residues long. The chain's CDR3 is CASSEEGVATDTQYF. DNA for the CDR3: TGTGCCAGCAGTGAGGAGGGGGTTGCGACAGATACGCAGTATTTT.

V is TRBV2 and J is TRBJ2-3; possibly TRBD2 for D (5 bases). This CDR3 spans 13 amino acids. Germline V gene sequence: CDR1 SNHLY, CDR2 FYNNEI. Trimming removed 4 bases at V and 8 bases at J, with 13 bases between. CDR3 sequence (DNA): TGTGCCAGCAGTGCGGCGGCAGCGGCTACGCAGTATTTT. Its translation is CASSAAAAATQYF.

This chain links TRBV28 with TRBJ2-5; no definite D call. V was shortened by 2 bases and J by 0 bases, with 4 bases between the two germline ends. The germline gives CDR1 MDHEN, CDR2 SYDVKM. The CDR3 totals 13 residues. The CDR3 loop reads CASSLPNQETQYF. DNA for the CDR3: TGTGCCAGCAGTTTACCTAACCAAGAGACCCAGTACTTC. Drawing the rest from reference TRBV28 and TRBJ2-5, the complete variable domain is DVKVTQSSRYLVKRTGEKVFLECVQDMDHENMFWYRQDPGLGLRLIYFSYDVKMKEKGDIPEGYSVSREKKERFSLILESASTNQTSMYLCASSLPNQETQYFGPGTRLLVL.